These T cell receptor beta chains were read from a single sample in a study of blood T cell repertoires in COVID-19. Generated by immunoSEQ multiplex PCR, the TCRdb table keeps only in-frame clones and is missing some. The table records more than 150,000 clones, less than 90% of them present only once. Input material: peripheral blood. The receptors were gathered from a woman aged 40-49 years with acute or convalescent COVID-19. Both conserved end residues are part of each CDR3. The D gene is left open where the match is weak. Clone size appears in some rows only: once, few, many, or a class for an expanded clone.

d_gene	v_gene	abundance	j_gene	CDR3aa	CDR3nt
TRBD1	TRBV5-5	.	TRBJ1-5	CASSLQGARDQPQHF	TGTGCCAGCAGCTTGCAGGGGGCGAGGGATCAGCCCCAGCATTTT
.	TRBV5-4	.	TRBJ1-2	CASSLESPGNYGYTF	TGTGCCAGCAGCTTGGAATCCCCGGGGAACTATGGCTACACCTTT
.	TRBV27	.	TRBJ1-6	CASRGAARYNSPLHF	TGTGCCAGCCGAGGAGCAGCCCGATATAATTCACCCCTCCACTTT
TRBD1	TRBV4-1	.	TRBJ1-5	CASSQGRGRDSNQPQHF	TGCGCCAGCAGCCAAGGCAGGGGGCGGGATAGCAATCAGCCCCAGCATTTT
.	TRBV11-3	.	TRBJ1-1	CASARRGYTEAFF	TGTGCCAGCGCCCGCCGCGGGTACACTGAAGCTTTCTTT
TRBD1	TRBV9	.	TRBJ2-7	CASNPTGASSYEQYF	TGTGCCAGCAACCCGACAGGGGCCTCCTCCTACGAGCAGTACTTC
.	TRBV5-1	.	TRBJ2-5	CASSLSPGQETQYF	TGCGCCAGCAGCTTGAGCCCAGGCCAAGAGACCCAGTACTTC
TRBD1	TRBV7-2	.	TRBJ1-5	CASSLARFTGGNQPQHF	TGTGCCAGCAGCTTAGCGCGGTTTACAGGGGGCAATCAGCCCCAGCATTTT
TRBD1	TRBV30	.	TRBJ1-3	CAWSPLDRGGNTIYF	TGTGCCTGGAGTCCTTTGGACAGGGGTGGGAACACCATATATTTT
TRBD2	TRBV4-1	.	TRBJ2-7	CASSHLGVAGVNEQYF	TGCGCCAGCAGCCACCTGGGAGTAGCGGGGGTCAACGAGCAGTACTTC
.	TRBV28	few	TRBJ1-5	CASSLEYLPQHF	TGTGCCAGCAGTTTGGAGTATCTGCCCCAGCATTTT
.	TRBV11-3	once	TRBJ2-1	CASSWRGEDNEQFF	TGTGCCAGCAGCTGGCGTGGGGAGGACAATGAGCAGTTCTTC
TRBD2	TRBV9	.	TRBJ2-7	CASSVVGEAGEQYF	TGTGCCAGCAGCGTAGTCGGCGAAGCGGGGGAGCAGTACTTC
.	TRBV29-1	.	TRBJ2-5	CSVFLGEYQETQYF	TGCAGCGTCTTCCTCGGGGAGTACCAAGAGACCCAGTACTTC
.	TRBV11-2	.	TRBJ1-3	CASSLFATPMSGNTIYF	TGTGCCAGCAGCTTATTCGCAACTCCTATGTCTGGAAACACCATATATTTT
TRBD1	TRBV28	.	TRBJ2-1	CASSPTGVLRNEQFF	TGTGCCAGCAGTCCTACAGGGGTATTGCGCAATGAGCAGTTCTTC
TRBD2	TRBV3-1/TRBV3-2	.	TRBJ2-1	CASSQGTSGRREQFF	TGTGCCAGCAGCCAAGGGACTAGCGGGAGAAGGGAGCAGTTCTTC
TRBD2	TRBV27	.	TRBJ2-3	CASSPRDYADTQYF	TGTGCCAGCAGTCCCCGGGACTACGCAGATACGCAGTATTTT
.	TRBV5-6	once	TRBJ2-7	CASSYSVRRYEQYF	TGTGCCAGCAGCTACAGTGTCCGGAGGTACGAGCAGTACTTC